These 28 T cell receptor beta chains came from one sample sequenced in a study of molecular identifiers for immune sequencing clone quantification. TCRdb reprocessed the PCR reads with MiXCR, giving one entry per CDR3 protein. The table shows roughly 320,000 distinct CDR3 sequences, with 24% occurring only once. Sequencing used naive CD8+ T cells from blood, with Jurkat cell RNA spiked in. Subset noted: FACS-sorted CD8+CD4-CCR7+CD45RA+ naive T cells. Receptors originate from a human donor in good health. Some libraries in this study had Jurkat cell RNA spiked in.

Notes on this clonotype: It is unclear where the CDR3 begins or ends on the DNA, so no DNA is shown, and the CDR3 is as TCRdb lists it. This chain uses TRBV7-9 with TRBJ2-3; the D call of TRBD1 is as the table states it, not checked on the DNA. The CDR3 numbers 16 amino acids, ends counted. The germline V gene has CDR1 SEHNR and CDR2 FQNEAQ (reference sequence). The CDR3 region is CASSGWGQGAQDTQFF.

This clonotype was counted at least ten times. The rearrangement uses TRBV5-1 and TRBJ1-4, with a possible D match to TRBD1 (5 bases). The CDR3 is made up of 14 amino acids. V was pared by 2 bases and J by 4 bases, with 9 bases between. Germline lookup yields CDR1 SGHRS and CDR2 YFSETQ. The CDR3 region is CASSFDSFNEKLFF. CDR3 nucleotides: TGCGCCAGCAGCTTCGACAGCTTTAATGAAAAACTGTTTTTT.

This clonotype was counted ten times or more. The rearrangement joins TRBV14 to TRBJ2-7; D uncertain. The germline V gene encodes CDR1 SGHDN and CDR2 FVKESK. The CDR3 length is 14 residues. The V end lost 1 base, the J end lost 4 bases, and 11 bases lay between the germline ends. As DNA, the CDR3 is TGTGCCAGCAGCCAAGGCGAGGTGGTTTACGAGCAGTACTTC. The encoded protein is CASSQGEVVYEQYF. Full variable domain (missing parts from reference TRBV14 and TRBJ2-7): EAGVTQFPSHSVIEKGQTVTLRCDPISGHDNLYWYRRVMGKEIKFLLHFVKESKQDESGMPNNRFLAERTGGTYSTLKVQPAELEDSGVYFCASSQGEVVYEQYFGPGTRLTVT.

This clonotype has only a few counts. This chain links TRBV6-2 or TRBV6-3 with TRBJ1-2; 11 bases map to TRBD1. The germline V gene encodes CDR1 MNHEY and CDR2 SVGEGT. The CDR3 spans 14 residues. After removal of 7 bases from V and 7 bases from J, the junction contained 8 bases not matched to a gene. This CDR3 is CASTSGQGARGYTF. The CDR3 DNA reads as TGTGCCAGCACCTCAGGACAGGGGGCGCGTGGCTACACCTTC.

This clonotype was found a few times. The chain carries TRBV6-5 and TRBJ2-3, with 9 positions matching TRBD2. The CDR3 sequence is 17 residues long. V dropped 6 bases and J dropped 1; count of bases not matched to a gene: 11. The germline gives CDR1 MNHEY, CDR2 SVGAGI. CDR3 region: CASRLSGGTFRTDTQYF. CDR3 nucleotide sequence: TGTGCCAGCAGGTTGAGCGGGGGGACCTTTCGCACAGATACGCAGTATTTT.

On this clonotype itself: The junction shows a germline mismatch at one end, possibly a read error. The chain couples TRBV13 to TRBJ2-1; D gene uncertain. In germline, CDR1 is PRHDT, CDR2 FYEKMQ (reference sequence). This CDR3 comprises 12 residues. This CDR3 is CASSPSSGEQSF. CDR3 DNA sequence: TGTGCCAGCAGCCCCTCATCGGGTGAGCAGTCCTTC.

This clonotype was found a few times. Sequence at one end of the junction differs from germline and may be a read error. The chain employs TRBV7-7 and TRBJ2-5; 10 bases agree with TRBD1. This CDR3 spans 13 amino acids. The V gene's germline CDR1 is SSHAT and CDR2 FNYEAQ (reference sequence). The CDR3 DNA sequence: TGTGCTAGCAGCGGGACAGGGGAAGCGGCCCAGTACTTC. Translating gives CASSGTGEAAQYF. Together with reference TRBV7-7 and TRBJ2-5, the CDR3 gives the full variable domain: GAGVSQSPRYKVTKRGQDVTLRCDPISSHATLYWYQQALGQGPEFLTYFNYEAQPDKSGLPSDRFSAERPEGSISTLTIQRTEQRDSAMYRCASSGTGEAAQYFGPGTRLLVL.

This chain uses TRBV12-3 or TRBV12-4 with TRBJ2-2; D is ambiguous. This CDR3 contains 13 residues. This CDR3 reads CVSGGSGTGELFF. The CDR3 nucleotides are TGTGTATCAGGCGGTTCAGGCACCGGGGAGCTGTTTTTT.

V gene TRBV5-1 combines with J gene TRBJ2-7; no reliable D call. V was trimmed by 5 bases and J by 0 bases, leaving 18 bases between them. The germline CDR1 and CDR2 sequences are SGHRS and YFSETQ. The CDR3 runs 16 residues. The CDR3 region is CASSGTPGRRSYEQYF. The CDR3 bases are TGCGCCAGCAGTGGAACCCCCGGACGGCGCTCCTACGAGCAGTACTTC. Using reference TRBV5-1 and TRBJ2-7 for the parts outside the CDR3, the full variable domain is KAGVTQTPRYLIKTRGQQVTLSCSPISGHRSVSWYQQTPGQGLQFLFEYFSETQRNKGNFPGRFSGRQFSNSRSEMNVSTLELGDSALYLCASSGTPGRRSYEQYFGPGTRLTVT.

This clonotype was counted at least ten times. The V call is TRBV19, the J call TRBJ2-2, with D unclear. Trimming left V 3 bases short and J 7 bases short, with 6 bases between. CDR3 length: 12 amino acids. Germline-derived CDR1 and CDR2 are LNHDA and SQIVND (reference sequence). The CDR3 reads CASSIIHGELFF. The CDR3, as DNA: TGTGCCAGTAGTATCATTCACGGGGAGCTGTTTTTT. The full variable domain, rest sourced from reference TRBV19 and TRBJ2-2, is DGGITQSPKYLFRKEGQNVTLSCEQNLNHDAMYWYRQDPGQGLRLIYYSQIVNDFQKGDIAEGYSVSREKKESFPLTVTSAQKNPTAFYLCASSIIHGELFFGEGSRLTVL.

Worth noting for this clonotype: A read error may be the cause here, since a much bigger clone is one base away. As the CDR3 is not closed by the conserved phenylalanine or tryptophan, this likely results from a read error. The chain uses TRBV12-3 or TRBV12-4 and TRBJ2-5; perhaps TRBD1 as D (6 bases). The CDR3 contains 14 residues. Trimming removed 3 bases from V and 0 bases from J, with 8 bases in between. In DNA, the CDR3 is TGTGCCAGCAGTTTCCACAGGGACCAAGAGACCCAGTACTTA. Its translation is CASSFHRDQETQYL.

A remark on this clonotype: This may be a read error, as it is one base from a much larger clone. The CDR3 is CASSHGTSESYEQYF. In nucleotides, the CDR3 is TGCGCCAGCAGCCATGGGACTAGCGAGAGCTACGAGCAGTACTTC. The chain recombines TRBV4-3 with TRBJ2-7; 10 nucleotides line up with TRBD2. The CDR3 consists of 15 residues. Germline loops: CDR1 LGHNA, CDR2 YSLEER. With V trimmed by 3 bases and J by 3 bases, 5 bases remained unmatched.

V usage is TRBV5-1 and J usage is TRBJ2-3; 9 bases align to TRBD2. There are 16 residues in the CDR3. The germline V gene has CDR1 SGHRS and CDR2 YFSETQ. V shed 2 bases, J shed 4 bases, and the junction held 8 bases outside the gene matches. The CDR3 loop reads CASSFKLAGVPDTQYF. The CDR3, as DNA: TGCGCCAGCAGCTTTAAATTAGCGGGAGTCCCAGATACGCAGTATTTT.

This clonotype has a count of ten or more. The chain joins TRBV28 to TRBJ2-7; D may correspond to TRBD1 or TRBD2 (6 bases each). V lost 6 bases and J lost 5, with 20 bases in between. The germline CDR1 and CDR2 sequences are MDHEN and SYDVKM. The CDR3 totals 15 residues. CDR3 loop: CASSPVLPGADEQYF. CDR3 nucleotide sequence: TGTGCCAGCAGCCCCGTCCTCCCGGGGGCCGACGAGCAGTACTTC.

The chain couples TRBV7-6 to TRBJ2-5; unclear D gene. The CDR3 covers 14 residues. V was clipped by 5 bases and J by 2 bases, with 12 bases between them. Germline CDR1 SGHVS, CDR2 FNYEAQ. The CDR3 reads CASSNGAWQETQYF. Written as DNA, the CDR3 is TGTGCCAGCAGCAACGGTGCCTGGCAAGAGACCCAGTACTTC.

This clonotype came up once. A clone one base away is much larger, so this may be a read error. The CDR3 DNA follows: TGTGCCAGCAGTGTGACAGCAAAAAACACTGAAGCTTTCTTT. This gives the protein CASSVTAKNTEAFF. The chain uses TRBV12-3 or TRBV12-4 and TRBJ1-1; tentatively, D is TRBD1 (5 bases). The CDR3 runs to 14 residues. Trimming pared 5 bases from V and 2 bases from J, leaving 12 bases between.

This rearrangement joins TRBV29-1 to TRBJ1-1, with D unresolved. Germline V CDR1 and CDR2: SQVTM, ANQGSEA. The CDR3 consists of 12 residues. The germline V and J ends were trimmed by 4 bases and 5 bases, with 11 bases remaining between them. CDR3 protein: CSVGIFGTEAFF. As DNA, the CDR3 is TGCAGCGTTGGGATATTCGGGACTGAAGCTTTCTTT.

This clonotype turned up a few times. The CDR3 spells CAWGPGGNEQFF. CDR3 DNA: TGTGCCTGGGGGCCCGGAGGGAATGAGCAGTTCTTC. V and J are TRBV30 and TRBJ2-1; TRBD2 is a possible D gene (6 bases). Germline V gene sequence: CDR1 GTSNPN, CDR2 SVGIG (reference sequence). There are 12 residues in the CDR3. Trimming stripped 5 bases from V and 7 bases from J, with 12 bases between.

This clonotype was recorded a few times. CDR3 sequence (DNA): TGTGCCAGCAGCTCAACATGGGGCAGACAGTCTCAGTATTTT. It codes for CASSSTWGRQSQYF. V is TRBV7-9 and J is TRBJ2-3; possible D gene TRBD1, 5 bases. Germline CDR1 is SEHNR and CDR2 is FQNEAQ (reference sequence). The ends were cut back, 4 bases at V and 12 bases at J, with 20 bases in the middle. CDR3 length equals 14 residues.

The V gene is TRBV4-1, the J gene TRBJ2-7; D possibly corresponds to TRBD1 (6 bases). This CDR3 is 15 amino acids long. Trimming removed 1 base at V and 11 bases at J, with 21 bases between. Germline V CDR1 and CDR2: MGHRA, YSYEKL. The CDR3 nucleotides read TGCGCCAGCAGCCAAGGACAGGTGGCTGGGTGGGAGAAGTACTTC. Protein: CASSQGQVAGWEKYF.

The chain recombines TRBV28 with TRBJ2-7; TRBD1 matches 8 bases. Losses at the gene ends were 5 bases for V and 4 bases for J; bases not matched to a gene: 10. The CDR3 covers 15 residues. The germline V gene has CDR1 MDHEN and CDR2 SYDVKM. CDR3 coding DNA: TGTGCCAGCAGTCCCCCTCGGACAGGGAGGTACGAGCAGTACTTC. It encodes CASSPPRTGRYEQYF.

Points on this clonotype: Since a much larger clone is just one base distant, this may be a read error. The chain joins TRBV29-1 to TRBJ1-1; D is unresolved. V was cut by 5 bases and J by 7 bases, with 11 bases left in between. Per the germline V gene, CDR1 is SQVTM and CDR2 is ANQGSEA. The CDR3 spans 11 residues. CDR3 sequence reads: CSVRRDNEAFF. The DNA for the CDR3 is TGCAGCGTTCGGAGGGATAATGAAGCTTTCTTT.

This clonotype occurred a few times. This sequence joins TRBV6-2 or TRBV6-3 and TRBJ2-3; 12 positions match TRBD2. CDR3 length: 17 residues. CDR1 is MNHEY and CDR2 is SVGEGT in the germline V gene. V was pared by 5 bases and J by 2 bases, with 8 bases of the junction left unmatched. In nucleotides, the CDR3 is TGTGCCAGCAGTGAGACAACTAGCGGGGGGCCCACAGATACGCAGTATTTT. This encodes CASSETTSGGPTDTQYF.

The table lists this clonotype with a few counts. The J gene is TRBJ2-2, the V gene TRBV7-9, with D perhaps matching TRBD2 (6 bases). This CDR3 contains 14 residues. The V gene's germline CDR1 is SEHNR and CDR2 FQNEAQ (reference sequence). The germline V and J ends were trimmed by 5 bases and 4 bases, with 11 bases remaining between them. The CDR3 coding sequence is TGTGCCAGCAGCGGGACTCCCGGCACCGGGGAGCTGTTTTTT. This sequence encodes CASSGTPGTGELFF.

About this clonotype: A read error may be the cause here, since a much bigger clone is one base away. The chain recombines TRBV9 with TRBJ2-3, with 7 nucleotides matching TRBD2. There are 17 residues in the CDR3. The germline V gene encodes CDR1 SGDLS and CDR2 YYNGEE. CDR3 sequence reads: CASSVSTPGLVTDTKYF. The CDR3 DNA is TGTGCCAGCAGCGTCTCCACTCCAGGACTAGTAACAGATACGAAGTATTTT.

Regarding this clonotype: Being one base from a much bigger clone, this may be a read error. The chain recombines TRBV20-1 with TRBJ2-1, with a possible D match to TRBD2 (6 bases). CDR3 length: 14 amino acids. Germline V gene lookup returns CDR1 DFQATT and CDR2 SNEGSKA (reference sequence). The chain's CDR3 is CSARDMTRAGERFF. CDR3 nucleotides: TGCAGTGCTAGAGATATGACTAGAGCGGGTGAGCGGTTCTTC.

Comment on this clonotype: A much larger clone lies one base from this, so it may be a read error. V and J are TRBV4-3 and TRBJ1-1, with unresolved D. Trimming took off 0 bases at V and 5 bases at J, with 10 bases between the two ends. Germline assignment: CDR1 LGHNA and CDR2 YSLEER. There are 14 residues in the CDR3. CDR3 loop: CASSQDSSETEAFF. Here the CDR3 DNA reads TGCGCCAGCAGCCAAGATTCAAGTGAAACTGAAGCTTTCTTT.

This clonotype was picked up a small number of times. The V gene is TRBV20-1, the J gene TRBJ1-5; possibly TRBD1 for D (5 bases). Between the trimmed V and J ends, which lost 0 bases and 6 bases, there was a span of 18 bases. Germline V gene sequence: CDR1 DFQATT, CDR2 SNEGSKA (reference sequence). The CDR3 has 16 amino acids. The CDR3 DNA is TGCAGTGCTAGAGATTCAGGGCGGCTAGGTTTTCAGCCCCAGCATTTT. Amino acids: CSARDSGRLGFQPQHF.